One and the same sample provided the 28 T cell receptor beta chains below, sequenced in a study of T-cell memory formation after mild COVID-19. Using its own MiXCR run on the 5' RACE reads, TCRdb lists one record per CDR3 protein. The data contain about 180,000 distinct CDR3 sequences, about 18% of them singletons. Sequencing used PBMCs or a T cell subset sorted from them (not recorded which). The receptors come from a man younger than 35 who had mild COVID-19 (a few samples of this study predate the infection). Cell type and time point are not known.

This clonotype was counted a few times. This chain uses TRBV12-3 or TRBV12-4 with TRBJ2-7; D could derive from TRBD1 or TRBD2 (6 bases each). V was cut by 6 bases and J by 6 bases, with 12 bases left in between. The length of the CDR3 is 12 residues. The CDR3 reads CASRGGSGEQYV. For the CDR3, the DNA is TGTGCCAGCAGAGGGGGGTCGGGCGAGCAGTACGTC.

This clonotype was detected only a few times. The V and J genes are TRBV18 and TRBJ2-7; D ambiguous. The CDR3 spans 13 residues. Germline values: CDR1 KGHSH, CDR2 LQKENI. Trimming stripped 3 bases from V and 0 bases from J, with 6 bases between. The CDR3 loop is CASSPQNSYEQYV. As DNA, the CDR3 is TGTGCCAGCTCACCCCAAAACTCCTACGAGCAGTACGTC.

This clonotype was seen more than once but under ten times. The chain recombines TRBV12-3 or TRBV12-4 with TRBJ1-1, with 7 positions matching TRBD1. The CDR3 is 12 amino acids. The V and J ends lost 4 bases and 11 bases, in that order; junction bases with no gene match: 7. This CDR3 reads CASSSNRGTAFF. The CDR3 coding sequence is TGTGCCAGCAGTTCCAACAGGGGTACCGCTTTCTTT.

The chain joins TRBV4-2 to TRBJ2-1; possibly TRBD1 for D (5 bases). Germline V lookup: CDR1 LGHNA, CDR2 YNFKEQ. The CDR3 length is 13 residues. V was shortened by 3 bases and J by 8 bases, with 11 bases between the two germline ends. The CDR3 coding sequence is TGTGCCAGCAGCCAGTCCAGGGTAGATGAGCAGTTCTTC. Its translation: CASSQSRVDEQFF.

This clonotype was seen a handful of times. This chain links TRBV7-3 with TRBJ2-1; TRBD1 is a possible D gene (5 bases). Germline values: CDR1 SGHTA, CDR2 FQGTGA. V shed 5 bases and J shed 7 bases, with 18 bases lying between them. There are 15 residues in the CDR3. Here the CDR3 reads CASSRGTGPWNEQFF. The CDR3 bases are TGTGCCAGCAGCCGAGGCACAGGCCCATGGAATGAGCAGTTCTTC.

This chain connects TRBV27 to TRBJ1-1, with TRBD1 matching 9 bases. The CDR3 is 13 amino acids. Germline loops: CDR1 MNHEY, CDR2 SMNVEV (reference sequence). The trim removed 6 bases at V and 3 bases at J, leaving 2 bases unmatched. CDR3 amino acids: CASRGQGYTEAFF. The CDR3 region has the DNA TGTGCCAGCAGGGGACAGGGTTACACTGAAGCTTTCTTT.

This clonotype occurred a few times. V usage is TRBV7-3 and J usage is TRBJ1-4; 7 nucleotides agree with TRBD1. Unmatched junction bases numbered 6, after V lost 5 bases and J lost 3 bases. This CDR3 region has 15 residues. Germline CDR1 is SGHTA and CDR2 is FQGTGA. CDR3 bases: TGTGCCAGCAGCCTCAGGGGGGCGTCTAATGAAAAACTGTTTTTT. Translated: CASSLRGASNEKLFF.

In this sample, this clonotype turned up once. The V gene is TRBV30, the J gene TRBJ1-4; TRBD1 agrees at 12 bases. In germline, CDR1 is GTSNPN, CDR2 SVGIG (reference sequence). The ends lost 3 bases at V and 7 bases at J; junction bases unmatched: 3. This CDR3 region has 14 residues. Here the CDR3 DNA reads TGTGCCTGGAGCGGGACAGGGGGCCGTGAAAAACTGTTTTTT. Its protein product is CAWSGTGGREKLFF.

The J gene is TRBJ1-1, the V gene TRBV5-1; D is uncertain. In germline, CDR1 is SGHRS, CDR2 YFSETQ. The CDR3 is 13 amino acids. V shed 5 bases and J shed 3 bases, with 11 bases lying between them. The CDR3 region is CASRFGGYTEAFF. CDR3 DNA sequence: TGCGCCAGCAGGTTCGGCGGGTACACTGAAGCTTTCTTT.

The chain couples TRBV20-1 to TRBJ2-3, with 7 bases identical to TRBD1. Germline trimming cut 1 base from V and 6 bases from J; bases unmatched to any gene: 1. Looked up from germline, CDR1 is DFQATT and CDR2 is SNEGSKA (reference sequence). The CDR3 runs 12 residues. For the CDR3, the DNA is TGCAGTGCTAGAGGGGGACAGGATACGCAGTATTTT. It specifies CSARGGQDTQYF.

The chain uses TRBV5-1 and TRBJ1-2; D is ambiguous. Germline V lookup: CDR1 SGHRS, CDR2 YFSETQ. Deletions cut 4 bases from V and 4 bases from J, with 17 bases between. CDR3 length: 15 amino acids. The CDR3 DNA sequence: TGCGCCAGCAGCCCAGCCGATACCCGCGGCTATGGCTACACCTTC. It yields the protein CASSPADTRGYGYTF.

CDR3 sequence: CSVEGPSSYNEQFF. CDR3 nucleotide sequence: TGCAGCGTTGAAGGGCCAAGCTCCTACAATGAGCAGTTCTTC. The chain joins TRBV29-1 to TRBJ2-1; D ambiguous. The CDR3 has 14 amino acids. The V end was cut by 1 base, the J end by 0 bases, with 7 bases between. Germline V gives CDR1 SQVTM, CDR2 ANQGSEA.

V and J are TRBV12-3 or TRBV12-4 and TRBJ2-1; 12 nucleotides line up with TRBD2. The CDR3 runs to 15 residues. The V and J ends lost 7 bases and 9 bases, in that order; junction bases with no gene match: 10. The CDR3 DNA sequence: TGTGCCAGCACCCAACGGACTAGCGGGGCACCTGAGCAGTTCTTC. Protein sequence: CASTQRTSGAPEQFF.

The rearrangement links TRBV24-1 to TRBJ2-3; 10 bases fit TRBD1. V shed 5 bases and J 3 bases; nucleotides not matched to a gene: 7. From germline, CDR1 is KGHDR and CDR2 SFDVKD. This CDR3 contains 16 residues. This CDR3 is CATSGGPGQGTDTQYF. The CDR3 bases are TGTGCCACCAGTGGAGGCCCGGGACAGGGGACAGATACGCAGTATTTT.

This clonotype was observed a few times. V usage is TRBV7-3 and J usage is TRBJ2-1; 7 nucleotides align to TRBD1. CDR3 length: 16 amino acids. The germline gives CDR1 SGHTA, CDR2 FQGTGA. With 5 bases clipped from V and 2 bases from J, the junction kept 9 bases outside the gene matches. CDR3 residues: CASSKNSGTAYNEQFF. The CDR3 coding sequence is TGTGCCAGCAGCAAGAACTCCGGGACAGCCTACAATGAGCAGTTCTTC.

This clonotype has only a few counts. The chain links TRBV18 to TRBJ2-5; 7 nucleotides align to TRBD1. This CDR3 contains 15 residues. The germline gives CDR1 KGHSH, CDR2 LQKENI. With 3 bases clipped from V and 2 bases from J, the junction kept 6 bases outside the gene matches. CDR3 amino acids: CASSPRDSRQETQYF. The CDR3 DNA reads as TGTGCCAGCTCACCCCGGGACAGCAGACAAGAGACCCAGTACTTC. Supplemented by reference TRBV18 and TRBJ2-5, the full variable domain reads NAGVMQNPRHLVRRRGQEARLRCSPMKGHSHVYWYRQLPEEGLKFMVYLQKENIIDESGMPKERFSAEFPKEGPSILRIQQVVRGDSAAYFCASSPRDSRQETQYFGPGTRLLVL.

V gene TRBV21-1 combines with J gene TRBJ1-2. TRBV21-1 is marked as a pseudogene. The CDR3 extends over 14 amino acids. The CDR3 nucleotides are TGTGCCAGCAGCAAATCTTCGCAGATCTATGGCTACACCTTC. Translated: CASSKSSQIYGYTF.

This chain uses TRBV3-1 with TRBJ2-7; unclear D gene. This CDR3 is built from 14 residues. The V gene's germline CDR1 is LGHDT and CDR2 YNNKEL (reference sequence). Trimming took off 0 bases at V and 0 bases at J, with 6 bases between the two ends. CDR3 residues: CASSQDYNSYEQYF. CDR3 sequence (DNA): TGTGCCAGCAGCCAAGATTATAACTCCTACGAGCAGTACTTC.

This clonotype was observed a few times. The chain couples TRBV12-3 or TRBV12-4 to TRBJ2-1; 10 nucleotides agree with TRBD2. CDR3 size: 15 residues. The V gene end was trimmed by 5 bases and the J gene end by 9 bases; junction bases not matched to a gene: 10. The chain's CDR3 is CASSRASGGWGEQFF. CDR3 in DNA: TGTGCCAGCAGTAGGGCTAGCGGGGGTTGGGGTGAGCAGTTCTTC.

The CDR3 region is CASSQGTGPANYGYTF. CDR3 DNA sequence: TGTGCCAGCAGCCAGGGGACAGGCCCAGCTAACTATGGCTACACCTTC. V is TRBV4-2 and J is TRBJ1-2; 8 positions agree with TRBD1. The CDR3 spans 16 residues. CDR1 and CDR2 from the germline V gene are LGHNA and YNFKEQ. Germline trimming cut 3 bases from V and 0 bases from J; bases unmatched to any gene: 6.

This clonotype was observed a few times. The DNA of the CDR3 is TGTGCCAGCAGTGAAGTGGCAGCAAATGAAAAACTGTTTTTT. It encodes CASSEVAANEKLFF. The chain employs TRBV2 and TRBJ1-4, with D hard to call. The V gene's germline CDR1 is SNHLY and CDR2 FYNNEI. V was cut by 1 base and J by 5 bases, with 8 bases left in between. This CDR3 region has 14 residues. The whole variable domain, filled in from reference TRBV2 and TRBJ1-4, reads EPEVTQTPSHQVTQMGQEVILRCVPISNHLYFYWYRQILGQKVEFLVSFYNNEISEKSEIFDDQFSVERPDGSNFTLKIRSTKLEDSAMYFCASSEVAANEKLFFGSGTQLSVL.

The chain carries TRBV5-1 and TRBJ1-4, with 10 bases that match TRBD1. Germline loops: CDR1 SGHRS, CDR2 YFSETQ. J gave up 7 bases and V 4 bases, and 10 bases lay outside the gene matches. The CDR3 extends over 16 amino acids. The CDR3 sequence: CASSLGPGQGSEKLFF. Written as DNA, the CDR3 is TGCGCCAGCAGCCTCGGACCGGGACAGGGGAGTGAAAAACTGTTTTTT.

The V and J genes are TRBV6-6 and TRBJ1-4; D is ambiguous. The V end lost 7 bases, the J end lost 10 bases, and 16 bases lay between the germline ends. Per germline, CDR1 MNHNY and CDR2 SVGAGI (reference sequence). This CDR3 comprises 13 residues. CDR3 sequence: CASNYDIIGKLFF. The CDR3 region has the DNA TGTGCCAGCAACTACGACATTATTGGAAAACTGTTTTTT.

The chain couples TRBV4-3 to TRBJ1-2; D not resolved. The CDR3 contains 13 residues. The V gene's germline CDR1 is LGHNA and CDR2 YSLEER. The V gene lost 4 bases and the J gene lost 6 bases, with 12 bases spanning the gap. In nucleotides, the CDR3 is TGCGCCAGCAGCCGCCGGGAGGGTGATGGCTACACCTTC. This gives the protein CASSRREGDGYTF.

This clonotype has at least ten counts. The V call is TRBV9, the J call TRBJ2-3; tentative D call: TRBD1 (6 bases). CDR1 and CDR2 from the germline V gene are SGDLS and YYNGEE. The V end was cut by 0 bases, the J end by 4 bases, with 9 bases between. CDR3 length equals 14 residues. As DNA, the CDR3 is TGTGCCAGCAGCGTAGCAGGGGACGCAGATACGCAGTATTTT. Translation gives CASSVAGDADTQYF. The full variable domain, its missing parts supplied by reference TRBV9 and TRBJ2-3, is DSGVTQTPKHLITATGQRVTLRCSPRSGDLSVYWYQQSLDQGLQFLIQYYNGEERAKGNILERFSAQQFPDLHSELNLSSLELGDSALYFCASSVAGDADTQYFGPGTRLTVL.

The chain recombines TRBV12-3 or TRBV12-4 with TRBJ1-3; D ambiguous. The CDR3 extends over 13 amino acids. Trimming cost V 4 bases and J 3 bases, with 7 bases left between them. For the CDR3, the DNA is TGTGCCAGCAGTTACTCCAATGGAAACACCATATATTTT. The encoded protein is CASSYSNGNTIYF.

This clonotype has a single count. V gene TRBV18 combines with J gene TRBJ2-3; 10 bases agree with TRBD1. Looked up from germline, CDR1 is KGHSH and CDR2 is LQKENI. V trimming: 6 bases; J trimming: 1 base; junction bases outside the gene matches: 7. This CDR3 is 16 amino acids long. The DNA of the CDR3 is TGTGCCAGCTCGTCCAAGACAGGGGGCGGCACAGATACGCAGTATTTT. This encodes CASSSKTGGGTDTQYF.

This clonotype has more than one count but fewer than ten. V gene TRBV6-5 combines with J gene TRBJ1-2; unclear D gene. This CDR3 has 13 amino acids. Germline CDR1 MNHEY, CDR2 SVGAGI. Trimming left V 5 bases short and J 4 bases short, with 11 bases between. The CDR3 nucleotides read TGTGCCAGCAGTACCACTCGGGGCTATGGCTACACCTTC. Translated: CASSTTRGYGYTF.